These 18 T cell receptor beta chains originate from one sample sequenced in a study of blood T cell repertoires in COVID-19. The table came from immunoSEQ multiplex PCR; TCRdb's copy has only in-frame clones and leaves some out. The sample has 250,000 to 350,000 clones; more than 75% are singletons. The sequenced sample was PBMCs or T cells enriched from blood (not recorded which). The receptors shown here come from a woman aged 25 to 39 who had recovered from COVID-19.

The chain links TRBV4-2 to TRBJ1-4, with TRBD1 matching 7 bases. The CDR3 covers 19 residues. Germline CDR1 reads LGHNA; CDR2 reads YNFKEQ. J was trimmed by 6 bases and V by 3 bases; bases with no gene match: 19. CDR3 residues: CASSHTRRHDRDVDEKLFF. CDR3 in DNA: TGTGCCAGCAGCCATACTCGCCGCCACGACAGGGACGTTGATGAAAAACTGTTTTTT.

The chain has TRBV27 and TRBJ1-5; no firm D call. V lost 0 bases to trimming and J lost 2 bases, with 8 bases between them. Germline V CDR1 and CDR2: MNHEY, SMNVEV (reference sequence). This CDR3 is 15 amino acids long. The CDR3 is CASSLSRVGNQPQHF. For the CDR3, the DNA is TGTGCCAGCAGTTTATCCCGCGTGGGCAATCAGCCCCAGCATTTT.

This sequence joins TRBV14 and TRBJ1-2, with a possible D match to TRBD1 (5 bases). The CDR3 runs to 14 residues. Trimming left V 0 bases short and J 6 bases short, with 11 bases between. Germline V gene data show CDR1 as SGHDN and CDR2 as FVKESK. The CDR3 DNA is TGTGCCAGCAGCCAAGAGTTACGGGGGAATGGCTACACCTTC. Amino acids: CASSQELRGNGYTF.

The V and J genes are TRBV21-1 and TRBJ1-2; no DNA check was done on the table's D call, TRBD1. TRBV21-1 corresponds to a pseudogene. CDR3 size: 16 residues. The CDR3 nucleotides are TGTGCCAGCAGCAAAAAGGGGCCGAGGCCAATCTATGGCTACACCTTC. It is translated as CASSKKGPRPIYGYTF.

This clone showed up just once. The genes are TRBV12-3 or TRBV12-4 and TRBJ2-5; D ambiguous. Between the trimmed V and J ends, which lost 3 bases and 5 bases, there was a span of 4 bases. This CDR3 region has 11 residues. The CDR3 DNA sequence: TGTGCCAGCAGTTTTGCGGAGACCCAGTACTTC. Its translation: CASSFAETQYF.

The CDR3 nucleotides read TGTGCCAGCAGGGCAGACTACTATGGCTACACCTTC. Protein: CASRADYYGYTF. The chain couples TRBV2 to TRBJ1-2, with no clear D. CDR3 size: 12 residues. Trimming took off 6 bases at V and 3 bases at J, with 8 bases between the two ends. Germline assignment: CDR1 SNHLY and CDR2 FYNNEI.

V gene TRBV18 combines with J gene TRBJ1-1; no firm D call. CDR3 length equals 14 residues. The V and J ends lost 6 bases and 1 base respectively, with 12 bases between them. Per germline, CDR1 KGHSH and CDR2 LQKENI. The CDR3, as DNA: TGTGCCAGCTCCTGGAGAGCTGGGAACACTGAAGCTTTCTTT. It encodes CASSWRAGNTEAFF.

V and J are TRBV7-9 and TRBJ1-6; no reliable D call. The CDR3 is made up of 19 amino acids. Trimming removed 6 bases from V and 0 bases from J, with 21 bases in between. Germline CDR1 SEHNR, CDR2 FQNEAQ (reference sequence). The CDR3 nucleotides are TGTGCCAGCAGAGAGAACGGCGGGGAGGGAGGCTCCTATAATTCACCCCTCCACTTT. Its protein is CASRENGGEGGSYNSPLHF.

This clone showed up just once. The gene calls are TRBV5-8 and TRBJ1-5; 7 bases line up with TRBD1. The J segment lost 7 bases and the V segment lost 4 bases, leaving 5 bases of the junction unmatched. CDR1 and CDR2 from the germline V gene are SGHTS and YDEGEE. The CDR3 contains 13 residues. In DNA form, the CDR3 reads TGTGCCAGCAGCGCCGGGACAGCACAGCCCCAGCATTTT. It specifies CASSAGTAQPQHF.

V gene TRBV4-3 combines with J gene TRBJ1-3, with TRBD1 identical over 9 bases. With 3 bases clipped from V and 8 bases from J, the junction kept 11 bases outside the gene matches. The CDR3 loop spans 16 amino acids. CDR1 is LGHNA, CDR2 YSLEER, per germline. The CDR3 sequence is CASSQAGQGFRDTIYF. The CDR3 nucleotides read TGCGCCAGCAGCCAGGCCGGACAGGGGTTCCGCGACACCATATATTTT.

This clone was detected only once. The chain carries TRBV11-3 and TRBJ2-2, with unresolved D. Trimming took off 5 bases at V and 3 bases at J, with 4 bases between the two ends. CDR3 length: 12 amino acids. The germline V gene has CDR1 SGHNT and CDR2 YENEEA. CDR3 residues: CASSPYTGELFF. For the CDR3, the DNA is TGTGCCAGCAGCCCGTACACCGGGGAGCTGTTTTTT.

As concerns this clone: The same CDR3 arises from other DNA sequences in this sample as well. The chain links TRBV7-2 to TRBJ1-2, with D possibly TRBD1 on 6 matching bases. Germline V gene sequence: CDR1 SGHTA, CDR2 FQGNSA. The V end was cut by 1 base, the J end by 7 bases, with 10 bases between. The CDR3 is 13 amino acids. For the CDR3, the DNA is TGTGCCAGCAGCTTAGACAGGGTGTTTGGCTACACCTTC. Amino acid sequence: CASSLDRVFGYTF.

The chain uses TRBV3-1 (or the pseudogene TRBV3-2) and TRBJ1-2; TRBD1 agrees at 9 bases. The CDR3 spans 15 residues. Per the germline V gene, CDR1 is LGHDT and CDR2 is YNNKEL (reference sequence). V dropped 2 bases and J dropped 5; count of bases not matched to a gene: 6. The CDR3 DNA follows: TGTGCCAGCAGCCAACAGGACAGGGGACCTTATGGCTACACCTTC. Protein sequence: CASSQQDRGPYGYTF.

There are many counts of this clone. The identical CDR3 is also encoded by other nucleotide sequences in the sample. The V call is TRBV14, the J call TRBJ1-1; possible D gene TRBD1, 6 bases. With 4 bases removed from V and 1 base from J, the gap between germline ends came to 7 bases. This CDR3 has 13 residues. Germline V lookup: CDR1 SGHDN, CDR2 FVKESK. CDR3 sequence reads: CASSLQGNTEAFF. CDR3 sequence (DNA): TGTGCCAGCAGCCTACAGGGGAACACTGAAGCTTTCTTT.

This chain links TRBV4-1 with TRBJ2-1, with TRBD2 identical over 8 bases. V was clipped by 4 bases and J by 0 bases; unmatched bases: 8. The germline gives CDR1 MGHRA, CDR2 YSYEKL. The CDR3 is 17 amino acids. CDR3 sequence reads: CASSPTRGGSSYNEQFF. The CDR3 bases are TGCGCCAGCAGCCCAACTCGCGGGGGGAGCTCCTACAATGAGCAGTTCTTC.

This clone was detected a few times. This chain joins TRBV28 and TRBJ1-6; D not certain. Germline values: CDR1 MDHEN, CDR2 SYDVKM. The germline V and J ends were trimmed by 2 bases and 0 bases, with 11 bases remaining between them. This CDR3 comprises 17 residues. The CDR3 nucleotides are TGTGCCAGCAGTTTAGGGTACGGGAGCTCCTATAATTCACCCCTCCACTTT. Its protein product is CASSLGYGSSYNSPLHF.

The chain joins TRBV5-6 to TRBJ1-2, with 7 positions matching TRBD1. This CDR3 has 12 amino acids. The trim removed 6 bases at V and 6 bases at J, leaving 5 bases unmatched. Germline V gene data show CDR1 as SGHDT and CDR2 as YYEEEE. The CDR3 is CASNSGGNGYTF. For the CDR3, the DNA is TGTGCCAGCAACTCAGGGGGGAATGGCTACACCTTC.

This sequence joins TRBV29-1 and TRBJ2-5, with 8 bases that match TRBD1. This CDR3 comprises 13 residues. Losses at the gene ends were 7 bases for V and 1 base for J; bases not matched to a gene: 5. Germline loops: CDR1 SQVTM, CDR2 ANQGSEA. In DNA form, the CDR3 reads TGCAGCGCCGGCCAGGGGGCCCAAGAGACCCAGTACTTC. This encodes CSAGQGAQETQYF.